This T cell receptor beta chain was documented in a study of cytomegalovirus exposure and HLA in healthy donors. Whole-study findings and limits: TRBV6-2, TRBV6-3 and some other V segments were excluded as indistinguishable. Further analysis was carried out later, and it showed several of the most significant clusters appearing linked to common viral pathogens.

PCR involved 60 Vbeta and 13 Jbeta primers. In the original workflow: Tens of millions of unique TCR beta chains, 10 million to 14 million shared, were counted in a later analysis. Produced via immunoSEQ multiplex PCR; TCRdb's table is partial and in-frame only. That table gives V, J and clone size, and the DNA gave D and trimming. The profile shows 50,000 to 60,000 clones, 73% of them singletons. Regarding this clone: Antigen: not known.

The ends lost 2 bases at V and 6 bases at J; junction bases unmatched: 5. This CDR3 has 17 residues. Looked up from germline, CDR1 is LGHNA and CDR2 is YNFKEQ. The V call is TRBV4-2, the J call TRBJ2-1, with 15 bases identical to TRBD2. Sequencing was done on a sample of PBMCs. The TCR was taken from a young man in good health and CMV-seronegative. This CDR3 reads CASSQIQGLAGGNEQFF. CDR3 DNA sequence: TGTGCCAGCAGCCAAATTCAGGGACTAGCGGGAGGCAATGAGCAGTTCTTC.